The following is a TCR beta chain sequence with its context. Per the study methods: From reference gene primer amplification, estimates of nucleated cell counts were derived. TCRdb's copy holds only in-frame clones and misses some; the assay was immunoSEQ multiplex PCR. V, J and clone size are taken as reported in that table, and D and trimming were inferred from the DNA itself. The data contain fewer than 350,000 clones, roughly 90% of them singletons. The CDR3 extends over 16 amino acids. Germline loops: CDR1 MGHRA, CDR2 YSYEKL. V lost 3 bases and J lost 3; bases outside the gene matches: 8. This entry belongs to a study of blood T cell repertoires in COVID-19. The overall study: Samples representing acute and convalescent COVID-19 were sourced from the United States, Italy and Spain.

The chain recombines TRBV4-1 with TRBJ2-3; 8 bases are shared with TRBD1. The source is a man between 18 and 35 years old with active or convalescent COVID-19. Sample: peripheral blood. The CDR3 region has the DNA TGCGCCAGCAGCCAGCGAACAGGGGGTGGAACAGATACGCAGTATTTT. As protein: CASSQRTGGGTDTQYF.